The rows below give T cell receptor beta chains drawn from one sample of a study of T cells in Graves' hyperthyroidism and ophthalmopathy. TCRdb recomputed calls from the multiplex PCR reads with MiXCR, one row per CDR3 protein. The sample lists about 640,000 distinct CDR3 sequences; about 20% were seen once. What was sequenced was blood. The receptor source for this set is a man aged 25 to 40 with Graves' ophthalmopathy. CDR3s include the opening cysteine and the closing phenylalanine or tryptophan. A D gene is named only where the DNA matches it firmly. The size entry is marked missing in some rows and otherwise reads once, few, many or a size class.

len	v_gene	abundance	j_gene	d_gene	CDR3aa	CDR3nt
15	TRBV7-7	NA	TRBJ2-2	NA	CASSRLRGTTGELFF	TGTGCTAGCAGCCGACTCCGGGGGACCACCGGGGAGCTGTTTTTT
15	TRBV11-2	many	TRBJ2-7	NA	CASKVIAAGTYEQYF	TGTGCCAGCAAAGTCATAGCGGCAGGTACCTACGAGCAGTACTTC
15	TRBV27	NA	TRBJ1-5	TRBD1	CASSATDRDSQPQHF	TGTGCCAGCAGTGCGACCGACAGGGATTCTCAGCCCCAGCATTTT
15	TRBV10-3	few	TRBJ1-3	TRBD1	CAIRDRGDSGNTIYF	TGTGCCATCAGGGACAGGGGGGACTCTGGAAACACCATATATTTT
11	TRBV29-1	NA	TRBJ2-7	NA	CSVGENYEQYF	TGCAGCGTTGGGGAAAACTACGAGCAGTACTTC
15	TRBV3-1	many	TRBJ2-7	NA	CASSHTTGSSYEQYF	TGTGCCAGCAGCCATACGACGGGGAGCTCCTACGAGCAGTACTTC
15	TRBV7-6	NA	TRBJ2-1	TRBD2	CASSLRGGRADEQFF	TGTGCCAGCAGCTTAAGGGGCGGGAGGGCCGATGAGCAGTTCTTC
13	TRBV11-2	few	TRBJ1-1	NA	CASTLTEGTEAFF	TGTGCCAGCACCCTTACGGAAGGAACTGAAGCTTTCTTT
15	TRBV28	NA	TRBJ2-7	NA	CASSPILASSYEQYF	TGTGCCAGCAGTCCCATTCTAGCGTCCTCCTACGAGCAGTACTTC
17	TRBV12-3/TRBV12-4	NA	TRBJ2-5	TRBD2	CASSPGTSGRQKETQYF	TGTGCCAGCAGCCCCGGGACTAGCGGGAGGCAGAAAGAGACCCAGTACTTC
14	TRBV28	NA	TRBJ2-7	TRBD1	CASSETGTGAEQYF	TGTGCCAGCAGTGAGACCGGGACAGGGGCCGAGCAGTACTTC
17	TRBV9	NA	TRBJ2-3	TRBD2	CASSVAPAGGGTDTQYF	TGTGCCAGCAGCGTAGCTCCCGCGGGAGGGGGTACAGATACGCAGTATTTT
18	TRBV2	once	TRBJ2-6	TRBD2	CASSAEAGGVLGANVLTF	TGTGCCAGCAGTGCCGAAGCGGGAGGGGTATTGGGGGCCAACGTCCTGACTTTC
13	TRBV11-2	NA	TRBJ2-1	NA	CASSSESYNEQFF	TGTGCCAGCAGTAGCGAATCCTACAATGAGCAGTTCTTC
15	TRBV14	NA	TRBJ1-5	NA	CASSQGGNSNQPQHF	TGTGCCAGCAGCCAAGGAGGGAATAGCAATCAGCCCCAGCATTTT
13	TRBV7-2	NA	TRBJ2-3	NA	CASSFLGADTQYF	TGTGCCAGCAGCTTTCTAGGAGCAGATACGCAGTATTTT
15	TRBV28	few	TRBJ2-1	TRBD2	CATLTSGSTYNEQFF	TGTGCCACCCTTACTAGCGGGAGCACCTACAATGAGCAGTTCTTC
13	TRBV30	few	TRBJ1-6	TRBD1	CAWSPRGRSPLHF	TGTGCCTGGAGTCCCAGGGGGCGATCACCCCTCCACTTT
13	TRBV28	many	TRBJ2-1	NA	CASSLFRGSEQFF	TGTGCCAGCAGTTTATTCAGGGGTTCTGAGCAGTTCTTC
14	TRBV20-1	NA	TRBJ1-5	TRBD1	CSARPGQGNQPQHF	TGCAGTGCTAGACCTGGACAGGGCAATCAGCCCCAGCATTTT
15	TRBV20-1	once	TRBJ2-7	TRBD2	CSADPLAGGPYEQYF	TGCAGTGCCGACCCTTTAGCGGGAGGCCCCTACGAGCAGTACTTC
16	TRBV19	few	TRBJ1-4	NA	CASSRRTAATNEKLFF	TGTGCCAGTAGTCGCCGGACGGCTGCAACTAATGAAAAACTGTTTTTT
12	TRBV24-1	NA	TRBJ2-7	NA	CATSEKGYEQYF	TGTGCCACCAGTGAAAAGGGCTACGAGCAGTACTTC
15	TRBV6-1	few	TRBJ1-1	TRBD1	CASSVGQGGRAEAFF	TGTGCCAGCAGTGTGGGACAGGGGGGAAGGGCTGAAGCTTTCTTT
11	TRBV7-2	many	TRBJ2-2	NA	CATTYTGELFF	TGTGCCACCACGTATACCGGGGAGCTGTTTTTT
14	TRBV20-1	NA	TRBJ2-3	TRBD2	CSALAGGPTDTQYF	TGCAGTGCGTTAGCGGGAGGGCCTACAGATACGCAGTATTTT